A selection of T cell receptor beta chains follows, all from one sample in a study of blood T cell repertoires in COVID-19. Profiling relied on immunoSEQ multiplex PCR, and the TCRdb table lists in-frame clones only, not all of them. The sample consists of fewer than 250,000 clones, 65% to 90% of them appearing once. The sample consisted of peripheral blood. The origin of the receptors is a man aged 50-59 years with COVID-19, enrolled during active disease. CDR3s include the opening cysteine and the closing phenylalanine or tryptophan. Each record gives: V gene, J gene, clone size, D gene, CDR3 protein, CDR3 DNA. A D gene is named only where the DNA matches it firmly. Not all rows give a size; the values are once, few, many and, for expanded clones, a class.

TRBV7-7	TRBJ2-2	NA	TRBD2	CASSSPGLAGTTGELFF	TGTGCTAGCAGCTCACCTGGACTAGCGGGAACCACCGGGGAGCTGTTTTTT
TRBV24-1	TRBJ2-7	NA	TRBD1	CATSLGGQGSYEQYF	TGTGCCACCAGCTTGGGGGGACAGGGTTCCTACGAGCAGTACTTC
TRBV6-5	TRBJ1-5	NA	NA	CASRPGLLGQPQHF	TGTGCCAGCAGACCGGGACTCCTGGGCCAGCCCCAGCATTTT
TRBV30	TRBJ1-1	NA	NA	CAWRLRGPEAFF	TGTGCCTGGAGGCTGCGGGGGCCAGAAGCTTTCTTT
TRBV6-5	TRBJ2-7	NA	NA	CASRLGTIIDEQYF	TGTGCCAGCAGACTCGGGACAATTATCGACGAGCAGTACTTC
TRBV6-5	TRBJ1-5	NA	NA	CAARKSNQPQHF	TGTGCCGCGCGTAAGAGCAATCAGCCCCAGCATTTT
TRBV6-2/TRBV6-3	TRBJ2-3	NA	TRBD1	CASSYVTGISIGTDTQYF	TGTGCCAGCAGTTATGTGACAGGGATATCTATCGGCACAGATACGCAGTATTTT
TRBV19	TRBJ2-5	NA	TRBD2	CASSTSGRETQYF	TGTGCCAGTAGTACTAGCGGGAGAGAGACCCAGTACTTC
TRBV28	TRBJ1-2	NA	NA	CASTHSRTHLYGYTF	TGTGCCAGCACCCACTCCAGGACACACCTCTATGGCTACACCTTC
TRBV29-1	TRBJ2-3	NA	NA	CSVAAGIDTQYF	TGCAGCGTTGCGGCAGGGATAGATACGCAGTATTTT
TRBV28	TRBJ1-6	NA	NA	CASSLTGLDSPLHF	TGTGCCAGCAGTTTAACAGGGCTGGATTCACCCCTCCACTTT
TRBV25-1	TRBJ1-2	NA	NA	CASSERGQNPYGYTF	TGTGCCAGCAGTGAAAGAGGACAGAACCCCTATGGCTACACCTTC
TRBV30	TRBJ2-1	NA	TRBD2	CAWSLGLGYNEQFF	TGTGCCTGGTCTTTGGGACTAGGCTACAATGAGCAGTTCTTC
TRBV5-1	TRBJ1-6	NA	TRBD1	CASSFQGTGVGNSPLHF	TGCGCCAGCAGCTTCCAGGGGACAGGGGTTGGAAATTCACCCCTCCACTTT
TRBV20-1	TRBJ1-3	NA	NA	CSASRQFSGNTIYF	TGCAGTGCTAGTCGCCAGTTCTCTGGAAACACCATATATTTT
TRBV30	TRBJ1-6	NA	NA	CAWTGMENSPLHF	TGTGCCTGGACGGGAATGGAAAATTCACCCCTCCACTTT
TRBV7-6	TRBJ2-1	NA	TRBD2	CASSLGTSGTYPHEQFF	TGTGCCAGCAGCTTAGGGACTAGCGGGACATATCCCCATGAGCAGTTCTTC
TRBV2	TRBJ2-2	once	NA	CASSEARRTGELFF	TGTGCCAGCAGTGAAGCTCGCAGGACCGGGGAGCTGTTTTTT
TRBV27	TRBJ1-4	once	TRBD1	CASRRDRSTGPDEKLFF	TGTGCCAGCAGAAGGGACAGGAGCACAGGCCCCGATGAAAAACTGTTTTTT
TRBV3-1/TRBV3-2	TRBJ2-6	once	NA	CASGPSGDGANVLTF	TGTGCCAGCGGACCATCGGGGGACGGGGCCAACGTCCTGACTTTC
TRBV19	TRBJ2-3	NA	NA	CASSSGEGLYRDTQYF	TGTGCCAGTAGCTCAGGGGAGGGCCTTTACAGAGATACGCAGTATTTT
TRBV6-6	TRBJ2-4	NA	NA	CASRNAEENIQYF	TGTGCCAGCAGGAACGCGGAGGAAAACATTCAGTACTTC
TRBV7-9	TRBJ2-3	NA	TRBD1	CATARPGQGRPDTQYF	TGTGCCACAGCCCGCCCGGGACAGGGAAGACCAGATACGCAGTATTTT
TRBV2	TRBJ1-2	NA	NA	CASSPGSWGGYTF	TGTGCCAGCAGTCCCGGGAGCTGGGGTGGCTACACCTTC
TRBV20-1	TRBJ1-2	NA	NA	CSATDSYGYTF	TGCAGTGCCACGGACAGCTATGGCTACACCTTC
TRBV2	TRBJ1-1	NA	NA	CASSREEDTEAFF	TGTGCCAGCAGTAGGGAGGAGGACACTGAAGCTTTCTTT
TRBV27	TRBJ2-7	NA	TRBD1	CASSSHRTGGGEQYF	TGTGCCAGCAGTTCGCACCGGACAGGGGGTGGCGAGCAGTACTTC
TRBV10-3	TRBJ2-7	NA	TRBD2	CAIMGTGGNEQYF	TGTGCCATCATGGGAACGGGAGGTAACGAGCAGTACTTC
TRBV3-1/TRBV3-2	TRBJ2-2	once	TRBD1	CASSRGQTGELFF	TGTGCCAGCAGCCGGGGACAGACCGGGGAGCTGTTTTTT
TRBV11-2	TRBJ2-2	NA	TRBD2	CASTGGPNTGELFF	TGTGCCAGCACGGGGGGGCCGAACACCGGGGAGCTGTTTTTT
TRBV5-1	TRBJ2-7	NA	TRBD2	CASSLALAGGGYEQYF	TGCGCCAGCAGCTTGGCACTAGCGGGAGGGGGATACGAGCAGTACTTC
TRBV2	TRBJ1-1	NA	NA	CASRVNSNTEAFF	TGTGCCAGCAGAGTTAACAGCAACACTGAAGCTTTCTTT
TRBV19	TRBJ1-2	NA	NA	CASSAGVNYGYTF	TGTGCCAGTAGTGCAGGGGTTAACTATGGCTACACCTTC
TRBV6-6	TRBJ1-6	NA	NA	CASSYENSPLHF	TGTGCCAGCAGTTACGAGAATTCACCCCTCCACTTT
TRBV5-1	TRBJ2-2	NA	TRBD2	CASSLAGLNTGELFF	TGCGCCAGCAGTCTAGCGGGGTTGAACACCGGGGAGCTGTTTTTT
TRBV7-9	TRBJ2-2	few	NA	CASSLTLGGFTGELFF	TGTGCCAGCAGCTTAACCTTAGGAGGGTTCACCGGGGAGCTGTTTTTT
TRBV11-2	TRBJ2-5	once	NA	CASSRGQYQETQYF	TGTGCCAGCAGCAGAGGCCAGTACCAAGAGACCCAGTACTTC
TRBV6-5	TRBJ2-1	NA	TRBD2	CASRARGDSYNEQFF	TGTGCTAGCAGAGCCCGGGGGGATTCCTACAATGAGCAGTTCTTC
TRBV30	TRBJ1-3	NA	NA	CAWYSGLRGNTIYF	TGTGCCTGGTATTCGGGATTGCGTGGAAACACCATATATTTT
TRBV2	TRBJ1-6	NA	TRBD1	CASSDGQGGNSPLHF	TGTGCCAGCAGTGACGGACAGGGTGGGAATTCACCCCTCCACTTT
TRBV29-1	TRBJ2-1	NA	TRBD2	CSVEGRLALSEQFF	TGCAGCGTTGAAGGCCGACTAGCGCTGAGTGAGCAGTTCTTC
TRBV2	TRBJ1-3	NA	NA	CASGQNSGNTIYF	TGTGCCAGCGGGCAGAACTCTGGAAACACCATATATTTT
TRBV5-8	TRBJ2-3	NA	NA	CASSLEGGGSYTDTQYF	TGTGCCAGCAGCTTGGAGGGTGGGGGCAGCTACACAGATACGCAGTATTTT
TRBV5-8	TRBJ2-7	NA	TRBD1	CASSGKDRGFYEQYF	TGTGCCAGCAGCGGCAAGGACAGGGGCTTCTACGAGCAGTACTTC
TRBV30	TRBJ2-7	NA	NA	CAWSDQNYEQYF	TGTGCCTGGAGTGATCAGAACTACGAGCAGTACTTC
TRBV5-5	TRBJ2-7	NA	NA	CASSLGQLAYEQYF	TGTGCCAGCAGCTTGGGACAGTTAGCCTACGAGCAGTACTTC
TRBV5-6	TRBJ1-5	NA	TRBD1	CASSFNRGRNQPQHF	TGTGCCAGCAGTTTTAACAGGGGTCGCAATCAGCCCCAGCATTTT
TRBV3-1/TRBV3-2	TRBJ2-7	many	TRBD2	CASSPGGSGNEQYF	TGTGCCAGCAGCCCCGGGGGTAGCGGGAACGAGCAGTACTTC
TRBV27	TRBJ2-7	few	TRBD1	CASSTRDRASEQYF	TGTGCCAGCAGTACGCGGGACAGGGCGAGCGAGCAGTACTTC
TRBV7-2	TRBJ1-1	NA	NA	CASSEIGGHPNTEAFF	TGTGCCAGCAGCGAGATAGGGGGACACCCGAACACTGAAGCTTTCTTT
TRBV14	TRBJ1-1	NA	TRBD1	CASSYRTGGMNTEAFF	TGTGCCAGCAGCTACCGGACAGGGGGAATGAACACTGAAGCTTTCTTT
TRBV7-2	TRBJ1-5	NA	NA	CASSPGTTQPQHF	TGTGCCAGCAGCCCGGGGACAACTCAGCCCCAGCATTTT
TRBV19	TRBJ2-3	NA	NA	CASSIGWGQRSTDTQYF	TGTGCCAGTAGTATCGGGTGGGGACAACGAAGCACAGATACGCAGTATTTT
TRBV28	TRBJ1-1	NA	TRBD1	CASSTKGTVNTEAFF	TGTGCCAGCAGTACCAAGGGGACAGTGAACACTGAAGCTTTCTTT
TRBV6-5	TRBJ2-6	once	NA	CASSGVNWANVLTF	TGTGCCAGCAGCGGAGTGAACTGGGCCAACGTCCTGACTTTC
TRBV24-1	TRBJ2-6	NA	TRBD1	CATSDRDRLSGANVLTF	TGTGCCACCAGTGACCGGGACAGACTGTCTGGGGCCAACGTCCTGACTTTC